The rows below give T cell receptor beta chains drawn from one sample of a study of OX40 agonist ivuxolimab in advanced cancers. Some clones are missing from TCRdb's copy, which holds only in-frame ones; the method was immunoSEQ multiplex PCR. The sample gives approximately 14,000 clones, roughly 60% of which show up once; 8.4% is in the top ten. This sample comprised CD4+ or CD8+ T cells sorted from blood, obtained in a trial of the OX40 agonist ivuxolimab. The receptors stem from an adult with an advanced solid tumor such as melanoma, head and neck, liver or kidney cancer. The CDR3 runs from the conserved cysteine through the conserved F or W. The D gene is left open where the match is weak. Rows give clone size only sometimes, using once, few, many, or a class for an expanded clone.

>TRBJ2-7|medium-sized|TRBV12-1|-
CASSAPGGENYEQYF
TGTGCCAGCAGCGCTCCAGGGGGCGAAAACTACGAGCAGTACTTC
>TRBJ1-5|-|TRBV6-6|-
CASTREVGGNQPQHF
TGTGCCAGCACCAGAGAGGTAGGGGGTAATCAGCCCCAGCATTTT
>TRBJ1-2|-|TRBV6-5|TRBD1
CASSYRTGGLYTF
TGTGCCAGCAGTTACCGGACAGGGGGCCTCTACACCTTC
>TRBJ1-6|few|TRBV28|-
CASSLWGDKESPLHF
TGTGCCAGCAGTTTATGGGGGGACAAAGAGTCACCCCTCCACTTT
>TRBJ2-3|-|TRBV29-1|TRBD1
CSVEGQGYTDTQYF
TGCAGCGTTGAGGGACAGGGGTACACAGATACGCAGTATTTT
>TRBJ2-5|few|TRBV5-1|TRBD2
CASSLWIAGTTQETQYF
TGCGCCAGCAGCTTGTGGATAGCGGGGACGACCCAAGAGACCCAGTACTTC
>TRBJ2-2|-|TRBV6-6|-
CASSYPTGELFF
TGTGCCAGCAGTTACCCCACCGGGGAGCTGTTTTTT
>TRBJ1-2|medium-sized|TRBV27|-
CASSLSPQGRNYGYTF
TGTGCCAGCAGTTTATCGCCCCAGGGACGGAACTATGGCTACACCTTC
>TRBJ1-5|-|TRBV4-3|-
CASSQDRAGLQPQHF
TGCGCCAGCAGCCAAGATAGGGCAGGGCTTCAGCCCCAGCATTTT
>TRBJ2-1|-|TRBV27|-
CASSDPTGTLYNEQFF
TGTGCCAGCAGTGATCCTACAGGGACACTATACAATGAGCAGTTCTTC
>TRBJ1-2|-|TRBV10-3|-
CAISDRGLLNGYTF
TGTGCCATCAGTGACAGGGGACTTCTAAATGGCTACACCTTC
>TRBJ1-1|-|TRBV19|-
CASSPRTGYYTEAFF
TGTGCCAGTAGTCCCCGCACAGGCTATTACACTGAAGCTTTCTTT
>TRBJ1-3|once|TRBV6-1|-
CASSVFDTIYF
TGTGCCAGCAGTGTATTCGACACCATATATTTT
>TRBJ2-2|-|TRBV6-5|TRBD2
CASSFSGGPGELFF
TGTGCCAGCAGTTTTAGCGGGGGGCCCGGGGAGCTGTTTTTT
>TRBJ1-1|-|TRBV5-1|TRBD1
CASSLGTGGLLDTEAFF
TGCGCCAGCAGCTTGGGGACAGGGGGCTTGTTGGACACTGAAGCTTTCTTT
>TRBJ2-5|-|TRBV4-2|-
CASSQIGGQETQYF
TGTGCCAGCAGCCAAATCGGCGGGCAAGAGACCCAGTACTTC
>TRBJ1-3|-|TRBV5-4|-
CASSQEGVSGNTIYF
TGTGCCAGCAGCCAGGAGGGAGTCTCTGGAAACACCATATATTTT
>TRBJ2-7|-|TRBV5-6|-
CASSLSGGEQYF
TGTGCCAGCAGCTTATCAGGCGGCGAGCAGTACTTC
>TRBJ2-7|-|TRBV6-9|-
CASKEQQYF
TGTGCCAGCAAAGAGCAGCAGTACTTC
>TRBJ2-5|-|TRBV5-4|TRBD1
CASSSFTGAEETQYF
TGTGCCAGCAGCTCTTTCACAGGGGCCGAGGAGACCCAGTACTTC
>TRBJ2-5|few|TRBV28|-
CASSLVSETQYF
TGTGCCAGCAGTTTGGTGTCGGAGACCCAGTACTTC
>TRBJ1-5|-|TRBV21-1|-
CASSNEGGGYQPQHF
TGTGCCAGCAGCAACGAAGGGGGAGGCTATCAGCCCCAGCATTTT
>TRBJ2-5|-|TRBV5-1|TRBD2
CASSVYRTSGETQYF
TGCGCCAGCAGCGTGTACAGGACTAGCGGTGAGACCCAGTACTTC
>TRBJ2-1|-|TRBV7-9|-
CASSLGVGDEQFF
TGTGCCAGCAGCTTAGGGGTAGGCGATGAGCAGTTCTTC
>TRBJ2-2|-|TRBV5-4|-
CASSLRPNTGELFF
TGTGCCAGCAGCCTCCGACCAAACACCGGGGAGCTGTTTTTT
>TRBJ2-7|-|TRBV11-2|-
CASSPGGGRGEQYF
TGTGCCAGCAGCCCAGGAGGGGGAAGGGGCGAGCAGTACTTC
>TRBJ1-3|-|TRBV5-5|-
CASSLSLSSGNTIYF
TGTGCCAGCAGCTTGTCTCTTTCCTCTGGAAACACCATATATTTT
>TRBJ2-1|-|TRBV9|TRBD2
CASSRFASGGNNEQFF
TGTGCCAGCAGCCGTTTCGCTAGCGGGGGGAACAATGAGCAGTTCTTC
>TRBJ2-7|few|TRBV6-6|-
CASSRDGYEIYEQYF
TGTGCCAGCAGCCGGGACGGCTACGAAATTTACGAGCAGTACTTC
>TRBJ1-2|-|TRBV7-8|TRBD1
CASSLGGGGYGYTF
TGTGCCAGCAGCTTAGGAGGGGGCGGCTATGGCTACACCTTC
>TRBJ2-5|-|TRBV11-2|TRBD2
CASKMGGTQETQYF
TGTGCCAGCAAGATGGGGGGGACCCAAGAGACCCAGTACTTC
>TRBJ2-7|-|TRBV27|-
CASSLHTAYEQYF
TGTGCCAGCAGTTTACACACAGCCTACGAGCAGTACTTC
>TRBJ2-1|-|TRBV29-1|-
CSVDAERSYNEQFF
TGCAGCGTTGACGCCGAGAGGTCCTACAATGAGCAGTTCTTC
>TRBJ2-3|medium-sized|TRBV21-1|-
CASSARRRRADTQYF
TGTGCCAGCAGCGCCCGACGAAGGAGGGCAGATACGCAGTATTTT
>TRBJ1-5|-|TRBV5-6|TRBD1
CASSLGTGVQPQHF
TGTGCCAGCAGCTTGGGGACAGGGGTTCAGCCCCAGCATTTT
>TRBJ2-7|-|TRBV5-1|-
CASSPWAVSYEQYF
TGCGCCAGCAGCCCGTGGGCGGTTTCCTACGAGCAGTACTTC
>TRBJ2-7|-|TRBV5-1|-
CASSPGTNSYEQYF
TGCGCCAGCAGCCCCGGGACAAACTCCTACGAGCAGTACTTC
>TRBJ2-7|few|TRBV13|-
CASSSRTLTYEQYF
TGTGCCAGCAGCTCTCGGACACTGACCTACGAGCAGTACTTC
>TRBJ2-3|-|TRBV2|-
CASSERTSRGKDTQYF
TGTGCCAGCAGTGAAAGGACCAGCAGAGGGAAAGATACGCAGTATTTT
>TRBJ2-3|few|TRBV9|TRBD2
CASSARLAGDTHTQYF
TGTGCCAGCAGCGCGAGACTAGCGGGGGATACCCATACGCAGTATTTT
>TRBJ2-1|-|TRBV15|TRBD2
CATSREAGGFNEQFF
TGTGCCACCAGCAGAGAAGCGGGGGGGTTTAATGAGCAGTTCTTC